This T cell receptor (beta chain) derives from a study of CD8+ T cells in alopecia areata (dated by TCRdb to the late 2010s). Regarding the research as a whole: Treated patients were enrolled in an open-label pilot trial of oral tofacitinib at 5 to 10 mg twice daily for moderate-to-severe alopecia areata. Patients received tofacitinib for 6 to 18 months and were then followed off drug for 6 months to check for delayed response and recurrence. The SALT score, which quantifies the percentage of affected scalp surface area, was used to measure disease severity in treated patients. To study T cell clonal expansion in alopecia areata, the researchers applied high-throughput TCRbeta sequencing to both the C3H/HeJ mouse model and human patients. In humans, TCRbeta sequencing was performed on scalp tissue and on sorted CD4+ and CD8+ peripheral blood T cells from healthy controls and from patients with patchy or totalis/universalis alopecia areata. Tofacitinib-treated patients had biopsies at baseline and at 4 and 24 weeks of treatment, with a later scalp biopsy in several patients. Scalp clonality was compared across normal scalp (n=4), patchy alopecia areata scalp (n=8), and alopecia totalis/universalis scalp (n=8). RNA came from the PAXgene miRNA kit for fixed scalp, the miRNeasy kit for PBMCs, and the RNeasy kit for mouse skin. TCRbeta CDR3 regions were amplified by immunoSEQ multiplex PCR with 35 Vbeta forward and 13 Jbeta reverse primers.

This clone was detected only a few times. Its antigen remains unidentified. Per-nucleotide qualities are absent, and no much larger clonotype sits a single base away. Overall study outcomes, separate from this receptor: Compared with mice, TCR sequences shared between patients were less clear, possibly partly because of HLA diversity across the patient population. Scalp clonality and the number of expanded CD8+ clones among the top 100 scalp clones were significantly decreased by tofacitinib. Many expanded lesional clones persisted in scalp and blood during tofacitinib treatment, which may partly explain relapse after stopping treatment. Higher clonality and more expanded CD8+ clones were observed in lesional scalp than in normal scalp, particularly in alopecia totalis/universalis, a finding suggestive of antigenic drive. Unlike mouse skin, where gammadelta T cells dominate, normal human skin contains resident alphabeta T cells that get sequenced too, which complicates analysis of the scalp TCR repertoire. Because the treated cohort was small and included a single nonresponder, larger studies are needed to assess links between baseline CD8+ expansion and response.

The library relied on the immunoSEQ multiplex PCR assay. RNA was extracted from all samples and reverse transcribed into cDNA as template for TCR sequencing. First-strand cDNA was synthesized using SuperScript III with a 2:1 mix of oligo-dT and random hexamers. A synthetic immune receptor repertoire was used to gauge amplification bias, and whatever bias remained was removed computationally. Per the source publication's procedure: Raw reads were preprocessed for error removal, and CDR3 was defined according to IMGT conventions as running from the conserved cysteine to phenylalanine. Clonality was computed as 1 minus the Shannon entropy, with the entropy normalized by log2 of the number of productive unique TCRs. Whether each scalp clone was CD4 or CD8 was inferred by checking scalp TCRbeta sequences against the CD4 and CD8 repertoires from sorted blood. This is the immuneACCESS table as TCRdb keeps it, with only in-frame sequences that have V and J called. A part of the clones is gone; compared with another copy, unresolved V genes explain less than half, and the rest is unexplained. Clone size and the V and J calls come from that table; the DNA yielded D and trimming. This sample has 150,000 or so clones in its table, and about 51% of those were observed once. Jointly, the top ten make up around a sixth of the sample.

The time point label on this specimen signifies: around 29 days on oral tofacitinib. The treatment or condition label, read with the paper, signifies: oral pan-JAK inhibitor, 5-10 mg twice daily. Lesional scalp punch biopsies and peripheral blood were collected from alopecia areata patients. PBMCs were separated by density centrifugation and stained for CD3, CD4 and CD8, after which CD4+ and CD8+ T cells were sorted on a FACSAria. The CDR3 sequence holds 13 residues, the cysteine and phenylalanine included. Here the CDR3 DNA is all that survives: 39 bases in frame from base 1. The germline V gene provides CDR1 SQVTM and CDR2 ANQGSEA. After removal of 7 bases from V and 3 bases from J, the junction retains 7 bases not matched to a gene.

The receptor was derived from a human donor with alopecia areata. The specimen comprised CD8+ T cells sorted from blood, sampled at week 4, from a patient treated with tofacitinib. The chain is made from TRBV29-1 and TRBJ2-7, and TRBD1 matches 9 of the central bases. The DNA sequence follows: TGCAGCGGGGGACAGGGTGAGGGCTACGAGCAGTACTTC. This translates into CSGGQGEGYEQYF.